The 31 T cell receptor beta chains reported below all come from one sample, sequenced in a study of T cells in Graves' hyperthyroidism and ophthalmopathy. RNA transcripts gave rise to amplified TCR beta CDR3 regions. When the TCR CDR3 underwent first-round RT-PCR, the HTBI primer set was used. TCRdb ran MiXCR on the multiplex PCR reads and lists one entry per CDR3 protein. Among 300,000 to 450,000 distinct CDR3 sequences listed, 13% to 15% were seen once. Material for sequencing was blood. These receptors came from a woman aged 30 to 39 with Graves' ophthalmopathy.

The rearrangement uses TRBV24-1 and TRBJ2-5, with 7 bases matching TRBD1. V lost 1 base, J lost 2 bases, and 6 bases stayed unmatched. Germline V gene data show CDR1 as KGHDR and CDR2 as SFDVKD. The CDR3 totals 16 residues. The DNA of the CDR3 is TGTGCCACCAGTGATTTTGCAAACAGGGGACAAGAGACCCAGTACTTC. Protein product: CATSDFANRGQETQYF.

This chain uses TRBV3-1 with TRBJ2-1, with TRBD2 matching over 14 bases. Trimming removed 4 bases from V and 8 bases from J; junction bases left unmatched: 7. The CDR3 contains 16 residues. CDR1 is LGHDT and CDR2 is YNNKEL in the germline V gene (reference sequence). This CDR3 reads CASSLYGTSGSYEQFF. The CDR3, as DNA: TGTGCCAGCAGCCTCTACGGGACTAGCGGGAGCTATGAGCAGTTCTTC.

This clonotype was counted ten times or more. This chain uses TRBV20-1 with TRBJ1-2; D unresolved. From germline, CDR1 is DFQATT and CDR2 SNEGSKA (reference sequence). This CDR3 contains 13 residues. Trimming took 3 bases from V and 2 from J, leaving 10 bases between them. The CDR3 loop reads CSASSASNYGYTF. CDR3 DNA: TGCAGTGCTAGTAGTGCGTCAAACTATGGCTACACCTTC.

This clonotype was recorded once. The chain combines TRBV28 with TRBJ2-1, with 15 nucleotides matching TRBD2. From germline, CDR1 is MDHEN and CDR2 SYDVKM. This CDR3 comprises 19 residues. Trimming removed 5 bases from V and 4 bases from J; junction bases left unmatched: 12. The CDR3 region is CASSQYGGTSGGLYNEQFF. CDR3 in DNA: TGTGCCAGCAGTCAATATGGGGGGACTAGCGGGGGGTTATACAATGAGCAGTTCTTC.

This clonotype was seen ten or more times. The V call is TRBV12-3 or TRBV12-4, the J call TRBJ1-4, with a possible D match to TRBD1 (5 bases). The V gene lost 5 bases and the J gene lost 0 bases, with 10 bases spanning the gap. The CDR3 extends over 15 amino acids. As DNA, the CDR3 is TGTGCCAGCAGTCAGGGAGATACAACTAATGAAAAACTGTTTTTT. This codes for CASSQGDTTNEKLFF.

This chain connects TRBV11-3 to TRBJ2-2; 9 bases align to TRBD1. The CDR3 is 17 residues long. Per the germline V gene, CDR1 is SGHNT and CDR2 is YENEEA. V lost 2 bases, J lost 3 bases, and 7 bases stayed unmatched. CDR3 sequence reads: CASSLTTGTGYTGELFF. CDR3 sequence (DNA): TGTGCCAGCAGCTTAACCACCGGGACAGGGTACACCGGGGAGCTGTTTTTT.

This clonotype was seen at least ten times. V gene TRBV12-3 or TRBV12-4 combines with J gene TRBJ2-5; D not certain. V was trimmed by 3 bases and J by 4 bases, leaving 9 bases between them. The CDR3 runs to 13 residues. The CDR3 bases are TGTGCCAGCAGTTTCGGCTCTACAGAGACCCAGTACTTC. Residues: CASSFGSTETQYF.

The chain employs TRBV5-1 and TRBJ2-7; D unresolved. The CDR3 extends over 11 amino acids. V shed 2 bases and J shed 7 bases, with 7 bases lying between them. In germline, CDR1 is SGHRS, CDR2 YFSETQ. In nucleotides, the CDR3 is TGCGCCAGCAGCTTTGGCAATGAGCAGTACTTC. Its translation is CASSFGNEQYF. The variable domain in full, completed from reference TRBV5-1 and TRBJ2-7, reads KAGVTQTPRYLIKTRGQQVTLSCSPISGHRSVSWYQQTPGQGLQFLFEYFSETQRNKGNFPGRFSGRQFSNSRSEMNVSTLELGDSALYLCASSFGNEQYFGPGTRLTVT.

This clonotype was recorded at least ten times. The chain is built from TRBV7-8 and TRBJ2-7; a weak D match, TRBD2 (7 bases). CDR1 is SGHVS and CDR2 is FQNEAQ in the germline V gene. With 4 bases removed from V and 3 bases from J, the gap between germline ends came to 16 bases. The CDR3 covers 15 residues. The CDR3 loop is CASSSLAGALYEQYF. CDR3 nucleotides: TGTGCCAGCAGCTCCCTGGCGGGGGCCCTCTACGAGCAGTACTTC.

Points on this clonotype: This could be a read error, since a much larger clone is one nucleotide away. The CDR3 end shows no conserved phenylalanine or tryptophan, and so a read error is likely. The chain is built from TRBV14 and TRBJ1-2; D gene ambiguous. CDR1 and CDR2 from the germline V gene are SGHDN and FVKESK. The V and J ends lost 4 bases and 4 bases respectively, with 10 bases between them. The CDR3 contains 13 residues. For the CDR3, the DNA is TGTGCCAGCAGCCCCACCATCCTCTATGGCTACACCATC. Translated: CASSPTILYGYTI.

In this sample, this clonotype turned up many times. The genes are TRBV20-1 and TRBJ1-1, with a weak D call TRBD1 (6 bases). Germline CDR1 reads DFQATT; CDR2 reads SNEGSKA (reference sequence). The CDR3 has 16 residues. V was pared by 2 bases and J by 0 bases, with 16 bases between. CDR3 coding DNA: TGCAGTGCTAGAACCCCGGGACACCACATGAACACTGAAGCTTTCTTT. As protein: CSARTPGHHMNTEAFF.

In its sample, this clonotype was seen many times. The chain combines TRBV20-1 with TRBJ2-7, with TRBD2 identical over 8 bases. After removal of 7 bases from V and 4 bases from J, the junction contained 12 bases not matched to a gene. The CDR3 runs to 14 residues. Germline V gene lookup returns CDR1 DFQATT and CDR2 SNEGSKA (reference sequence). The chain's CDR3 is CSGLQRGGLYEQYF. The DNA of the CDR3 is TGCAGTGGACTCCAACGGGGGGGCCTTTACGAGCAGTACTTC.

A few counts support this clonotype. The V and J genes are TRBV10-3 and TRBJ1-1; D gene unclear. The CDR3 contains 13 residues. V was shortened by 8 bases and J by 2 bases, with 12 bases between the two germline ends. Germline V gene lookup returns CDR1 ENHRY and CDR2 SYGVKD. The CDR3 region is CAIGVGENTEAFF. CDR3 sequence (DNA): TGTGCCATCGGGGTAGGAGAAAACACTGAAGCTTTCTTT.

There are many counts of this clonotype. The V call is TRBV3-1, the J call TRBJ2-7; D is uncertain. The CDR3 extends over 13 amino acids. Trimming pared 2 bases from V and 2 bases from J, leaving 7 bases between. Germline CDR1 LGHDT, CDR2 YNNKEL (reference sequence). The chain's CDR3 is CASSQTGPYEQYF. CDR3 bases: TGTGCCAGCAGCCAAACCGGTCCCTACGAGCAGTACTTC.

This clonotype came up many times. V and J are TRBV20-1 and TRBJ2-5; weak D call: TRBD1 (5 bases). Germline loops: CDR1 DFQATT, CDR2 SNEGSKA (reference sequence). The CDR3 has 11 residues. V was shortened by 3 bases and J by 5 bases, with 7 bases between the two germline ends. This CDR3 reads CSASHRETQYF. CDR3 in DNA: TGCAGTGCTAGCCACAGGGAGACCCAGTACTTC.

This clonotype was seen ten or more times. The chain recombines TRBV9 with TRBJ2-2, with unresolved D. The V gene lost 4 bases and the J gene lost 7 bases, with 20 bases spanning the gap. Germline CDR1 reads SGDLS; CDR2 reads YYNGEE. The CDR3 sequence is 16 residues long. Here the CDR3 reads CASSKSDGNVIGELFF. In nucleotides, the CDR3 is TGTGCCAGCAGCAAATCGGACGGTAACGTTATCGGGGAGCTGTTTTTT.

The chain couples TRBV4-1 to TRBJ1-3; D is undetermined. CDR1 is MGHRA, CDR2 YSYEKL, per germline. The V and J ends lost 0 bases and 7 bases respectively, with 13 bases between them. The CDR3 is made up of 15 amino acids. CDR3 protein: CASSQERLRLNTIYF. The CDR3 nucleotides are TGCGCCAGCAGCCAAGAGAGACTGAGGTTGAACACCATATATTTT.

This clonotype was seen a handful of times. This chain connects TRBV12-3 or TRBV12-4 to TRBJ2-1; a possible D gene is TRBD2 (5 bases). V gave up 0 bases and J gave up 13 bases, with 10 bases separating them. The CDR3 is made up of 12 amino acids. DNA for the CDR3: TGTGCCAGCAGTTTAGCGACTATGCTCCAGTTCTTC. Translation gives CASSLATMLQFF.

Ten or more counts support this clonotype. V and J are TRBV29-1 and TRBJ1-2; 9 nucleotides line up with TRBD1. V shed 3 bases and J 6 bases; nucleotides not matched to a gene: 8. There are 14 residues in the CDR3. Germline loops: CDR1 SQVTM, CDR2 ANQGSEA. CDR3 protein: CSVEIGQGSDGYTF. For the CDR3, the DNA is TGCAGCGTTGAGATCGGACAGGGGTCAGATGGCTACACCTTC.

This clonotype appeared many times. The J gene is TRBJ2-7, the V gene TRBV5-1; D may be TRBD1 or TRBD2 (5 bases each). This CDR3 is 13 amino acids long. Germline-derived CDR1 and CDR2 are SGHRS and YFSETQ. V was pared by 4 bases and J by 4 bases, with 12 bases between. CDR3 nucleotide sequence: TGCGCCAGCAGCATACCGGGGACGTACGAGCAGTACTTC. As protein: CASSIPGTYEQYF.

This clonotype was detected a few times. The V and J genes are TRBV12-3 or TRBV12-4 and TRBJ1-5; D unresolved. This CDR3 spans 15 amino acids. The ends were cut back, 3 bases at V and 2 bases at J, with 11 bases in the middle. The CDR3 is CASSFKEEGNQPQHF. For the CDR3, the DNA is TGTGCCAGCAGTTTCAAGGAAGAGGGCAATCAGCCCCAGCATTTT.

This clonotype was counted ten times or more. This sequence joins TRBV18 and TRBJ2-1, with TRBD1 matching over 7 bases. Losses at the gene ends were 5 bases for V and 8 bases for J; bases not matched to a gene: 15. The CDR3 runs 16 residues. Germline loops: CDR1 KGHSH, CDR2 LQKENI. The CDR3 coding sequence is TGTGCCAGCTCAAACATCGGGACAGCCATCCTCGATGAGCAGTTCTTC. It is translated as CASSNIGTAILDEQFF. The full variable domain, with the rest looked up from reference TRBV18 and TRBJ2-1, is NAGVMQNPRHLVRRRGQEARLRCSPMKGHSHVYWYRQLPEEGLKFMVYLQKENIIDESGMPKERFSAEFPKEGPSILRIQQVVRGDSAAYFCASSNIGTAILDEQFFGPGTRLTVL.

In this sample, this clonotype turned up a few times. This sequence joins TRBV20-1 and TRBJ2-7; either TRBD1 or TRBD2 may fit D (5 bases each). Per germline, CDR1 DFQATT and CDR2 SNEGSKA (reference sequence). Trimming pared 4 bases from V and 0 bases from J, leaving 13 bases between. The CDR3 has 14 residues. CDR3 in DNA: TGCAGTGCTACCAGGGACCCGAGCTCCTACGAGCAGTACTTC. Its translation: CSATRDPSSYEQYF.

Comments on this clonotype: This may stem from a read error, because a much larger clone lies one nucleotide away. The rearrangement links TRBV4-2 to TRBJ2-1, with 9 positions matching TRBD1. Per the germline V gene, CDR1 is LGHNA and CDR2 is YNFKEQ. The CDR3 is 15 amino acids. The CDR3 is CASSQGDRANNDQFF. The CDR3 bases are TGTGCCAGCAGCCAAGGGGACAGGGCGAACAATGATCAGTTCTTC.

This clonotype was detected ten times or more. The chain's CDR3 is CASSAGTGGSDTQYF. The CDR3 DNA follows: TGTGCCAGCTCAGCCGGGACAGGGGGTTCGGATACGCAGTATTTT. This chain joins TRBV18 and TRBJ2-3; TRBD1 agrees at 11 bases. Trimming removed 5 bases from V and 6 bases from J; junction bases left unmatched: 7. Germline lookup yields CDR1 KGHSH and CDR2 LQKENI. The CDR3 has 15 amino acids.

This clonotype has ten or more counts. This chain uses TRBV12-3 or TRBV12-4 with TRBJ2-7, with D possibly matching TRBD2 (5 bases). CDR3 length equals 13 residues. Trimming pared 5 bases from V and 6 bases from J, leaving 14 bases between. The chain's CDR3 is CASSHGSAGEQYF. CDR3 bases: TGTGCCAGCAGTCACGGCAGCGCGGGCGAGCAGTACTTC.

The rearrangement uses TRBV11-2 and TRBJ1-2; TRBD1 might be the D (5 bases). Germline V CDR1 and CDR2: SGHAT, FQNNGV. There are 15 residues in the CDR3. The V and J ends lost 0 bases and 4 bases respectively, with 12 bases between them. The CDR3: CASSLEGVYSYGYTF. For the CDR3, the DNA is TGTGCCAGCAGCTTAGAGGGGGTATACAGCTATGGCTACACCTTC. The full variable domain, its missing parts supplied by reference TRBV11-2 and TRBJ1-2, is EAGVAQSPRYKIIEKRQSVAFWCNPISGHATLYWYQQILGQGPKLLIQFQNNGVVDDSQLPKDRFSAERLKGVDSTLKIQPAKLEDSAVYLCASSLEGVYSYGYTFGSGTRLTVV.

There are many counts of this clonotype. This sequence joins TRBV18 and TRBJ1-1; D is ambiguous. V was clipped by 3 bases and J by 4 bases, with 9 bases between them. The CDR3 is 13 amino acids. Per the germline V gene, CDR1 is KGHSH and CDR2 is LQKENI. CDR3 in amino acids: CASSPRSGTEAFF. Here the CDR3 DNA reads TGTGCCAGCTCACCCAGATCTGGCACTGAAGCTTTCTTT.

V gene TRBV5-1 combines with J gene TRBJ1-3; 7 bases agree with TRBD1. This CDR3 has 16 amino acids. Germline lookup yields CDR1 SGHRS and CDR2 YFSETQ. The V segment lost 4 bases and the J segment 0 bases; nucleotides outside the gene matches: 7. This chain's CDR3 is CASSLKTGTSGNTIYF. Here the CDR3 DNA reads TGCGCCAGCAGCCTCAAGACAGGGACCTCTGGAAACACCATATATTTT.

A few counts support this clonotype. The chain joins TRBV6-1 to TRBJ2-3, with 13 bases matching TRBD2. Trimming took 4 bases from V and 2 from J; bases not matched to a gene: 3. Germline values: CDR1 MNHNS, CDR2 SASEGT. The CDR3 is 16 residues long. This CDR3 reads CASSVTSGGATDTQYF. The CDR3 DNA reads as TGTGCCAGCAGTGTAACTAGCGGGGGGGCCACAGATACGCAGTATTTT.

This clonotype showed up many times. The chain has TRBV19 and TRBJ2-1, with 8 bases lining up with TRBD2. Germline V gene lookup returns CDR1 LNHDA and CDR2 SQIVND (reference sequence). CDR3 size: 15 residues. Losses at the gene ends were 5 bases for V and 9 bases for J; bases not matched to a gene: 12. The CDR3 loop is CASSSLAGGHSEQFF. The DNA for the CDR3 is TGTGCCAGTAGTTCGCTGGCGGGGGGCCATAGTGAGCAGTTCTTC.